A selection of T cell receptor beta chains follows, all from one sample in a study of blood T cell repertoires in COVID-19. Assay used: immunoSEQ multiplex PCR; TCRdb lists only in-frame clones, some missing. The repertoire holds tens of thousands of clones, with approximately 84% as singletons. Sequenced: peripheral blood. Receptors originate from a human donor in a cohort sampled during active COVID-19. Each CDR3 is given with its conserved first and last residue.

v_call,j_call,cdr3_aa
TRBV18,TRBJ1-5,CASSPFQANQPQHF
TRBV5-1,TRBJ1-2,CASSLVGEALGGYTF
TRBV6-2/TRBV6-3,TRBJ2-7,CASSLTSGGEQYF
TRBV18,TRBJ2-3,CASSSSDTQYF
TRBV11-3,TRBJ2-2,CASSSWDYANTGELFF
TRBV3-1/TRBV3-2,TRBJ1-4,CASSQDRVSGEKLFF
TRBV7-2,TRBJ2-1,CASSPWGLAGGNEQFF
TRBV4-2,TRBJ2-7,CASSQDLFYEQYF
TRBV7-9,TRBJ2-7,CASSPSRDSYEQYF
TRBV4-3,TRBJ2-7,CASSQDYRGLSYEQYF
TRBV24-1,TRBJ2-3,CATSMGGTDTQYF
TRBV4-3,TRBJ1-3,CASSQDRGGGATIYF
TRBV5-4,TRBJ1-2,CASSFSGTGGEGYTF
TRBV3-1/TRBV3-2,TRBJ2-2,CASSPTRSGELFF
TRBV6-4,TRBJ2-3,CASSRAREDTDTQYF
TRBV29-1,TRBJ2-5,CSGLDRPPLANQYF
TRBV6-5,TRBJ1-3,CASSSGGTGNTIYF
TRBV12-3/TRBV12-4,TRBJ1-2,CASSLGENYGYTF
TRBV2,TRBJ2-3,CASSDGEFADTQYF
TRBV6-6,TRBJ2-3,CASRDPGTGEEDTQYF
TRBV6-5,TRBJ2-4,CASSSWEGGNIQYF
TRBV4-1,TRBJ1-6,CAKKGGGEGFESSPLHF
TRBV28,TRBJ2-5,CASSSGGGETQYF